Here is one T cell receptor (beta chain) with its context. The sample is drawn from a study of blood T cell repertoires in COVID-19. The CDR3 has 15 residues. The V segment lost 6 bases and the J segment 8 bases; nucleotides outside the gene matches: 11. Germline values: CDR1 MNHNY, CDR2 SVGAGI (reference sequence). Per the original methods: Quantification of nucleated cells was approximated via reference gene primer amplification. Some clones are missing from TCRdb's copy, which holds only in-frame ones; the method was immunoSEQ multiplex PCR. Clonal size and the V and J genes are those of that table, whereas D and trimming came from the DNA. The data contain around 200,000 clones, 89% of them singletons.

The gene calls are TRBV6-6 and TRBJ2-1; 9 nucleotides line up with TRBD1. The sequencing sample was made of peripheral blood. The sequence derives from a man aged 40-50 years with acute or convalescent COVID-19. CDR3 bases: TGTGCCAGCAGGTACGAGGGACAGGGCACTGATGAGCAGTTCTTC. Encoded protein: CASRYEGQGTDEQFF.